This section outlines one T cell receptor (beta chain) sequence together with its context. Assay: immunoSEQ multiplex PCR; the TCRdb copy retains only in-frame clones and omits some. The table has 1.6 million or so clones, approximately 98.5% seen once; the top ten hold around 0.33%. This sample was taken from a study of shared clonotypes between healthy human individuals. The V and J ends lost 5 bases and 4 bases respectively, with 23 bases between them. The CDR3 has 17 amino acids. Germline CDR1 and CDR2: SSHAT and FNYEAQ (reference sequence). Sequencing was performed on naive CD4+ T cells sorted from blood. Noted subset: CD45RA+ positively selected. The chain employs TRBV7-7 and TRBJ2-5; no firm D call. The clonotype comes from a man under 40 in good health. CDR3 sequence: CASSPPVVARLSETQYF. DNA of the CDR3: TGTGCCAGCAGCCCCCCTGTGGTGGCCCGGCTCTCAGAGACCCAGTACTTC.